The entry below gives a single TCR beta chain sequence along with its context. What it binds is not known. The authors reverse transcribed all of the isolated RNA, so sequencing captured expressed TCRB transcripts. Measured with immunoSEQ multiplex PCR; TCRdb has only the in-frame clones, and not every one. The table shows about 740,000 clones, with 13% occurring only once. Germline V gene data show CDR1 as SGHRS and CDR2 as YFSETQ. The CDR3 extends over 14 amino acids. Trimming pared 5 bases from V and 5 bases from J, leaving 13 bases between. This entry comes from a study of beta chain features in type 1 diabetes. Background on the study: Examination spanned 100 million to 130 million sorted cells from all samples. Study-level findings and limits: Shorter TCRB CDR3s, moderately but significantly so, marked every one of the four CD4+ subsets in Type 1 diabetes patients.

The gene calls are TRBV5-1 and TRBJ1-4; D not certain. The sequence derives from a young man with type 1 diabetes. Material: naive CD4+ T cells from blood. The CDR3 DNA follows: TGCGCCAGCAGTTTCCAACTCGGGAATGAAAAACTGTTTTTT. It translates to CASSFQLGNEKLFF. Full variable domain (rest looked up from reference TRBV5-1 and TRBJ1-4): KAGVTQTPRYLIKTRGQQVTLSCSPISGHRSVSWYQQTPGQGLQFLFEYFSETQRNKGNFPGRFSGRQFSNSRSEMNVSTLELGDSALYLCASSFQLGNEKLFFGSGTQLSVL.